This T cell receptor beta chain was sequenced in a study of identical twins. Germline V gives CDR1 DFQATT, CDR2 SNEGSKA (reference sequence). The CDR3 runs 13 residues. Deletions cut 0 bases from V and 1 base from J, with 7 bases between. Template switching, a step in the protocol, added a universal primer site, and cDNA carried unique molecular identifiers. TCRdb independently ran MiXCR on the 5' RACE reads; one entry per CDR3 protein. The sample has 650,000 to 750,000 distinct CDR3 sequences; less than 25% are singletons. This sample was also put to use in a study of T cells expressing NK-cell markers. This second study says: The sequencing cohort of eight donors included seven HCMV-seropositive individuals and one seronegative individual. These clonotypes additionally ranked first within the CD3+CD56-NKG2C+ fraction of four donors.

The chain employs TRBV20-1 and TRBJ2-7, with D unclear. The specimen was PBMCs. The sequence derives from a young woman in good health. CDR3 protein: CSARDPLSYEQYF. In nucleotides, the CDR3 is TGCAGTGCTAGAGACCCACTATCCTACGAGCAGTACTTC.